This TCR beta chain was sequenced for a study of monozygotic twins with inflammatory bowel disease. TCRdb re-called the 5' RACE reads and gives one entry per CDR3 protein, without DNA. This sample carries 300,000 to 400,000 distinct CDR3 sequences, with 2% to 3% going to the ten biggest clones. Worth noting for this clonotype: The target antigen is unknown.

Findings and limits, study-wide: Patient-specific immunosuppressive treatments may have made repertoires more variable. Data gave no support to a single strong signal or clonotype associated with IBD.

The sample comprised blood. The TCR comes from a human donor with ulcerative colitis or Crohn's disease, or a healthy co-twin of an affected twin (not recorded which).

The CDR3 is CASRRSDGEQYF. V is TRBV6-6 and J is TRBJ2-7. The CDR3 runs to 12 residues. Germline CDR1 MNHNY, CDR2 SVGAGI (reference sequence).